Each of the 5 T cell receptor beta chains below was sequenced from the same sample in a study of cytomegalovirus exposure and HLA in healthy donors. Vbeta (60) and Jbeta (13) primers were used in the PCR. Clones were sequenced by immunoSEQ multiplex PCR, and TCRdb holds only the in-frame ones, with some missing. Listed are 150,000 to 200,000 clones; 6.5% falls within the top ten. The material sequenced was PBMCs. The receptors originated from a man under 40 in good health and CMV-seronegative.

The chain carries TRBV11-2 and TRBJ2-5, with D uncertain. The J call may be mistaken, given a closer DNA end match to TRBJ2-7. The germline gives CDR1 SGHAT, CDR2 FQNNGV. The CDR3 is 12 residues long. For the CDR3, the DNA is TGTGCCAGCAGCCCAGACTCCTACGAGCAGTACTTC. Its protein is CASSPDSYEQYF.

The V gene is TRBV5-1, the J gene TRBJ1-3; maybe TRBD1 (6 bases). The CDR3 sequence is 15 residues long. Per germline, CDR1 SGHRS and CDR2 YFSETQ. V lost 4 bases to trimming and J lost 3 bases, with 14 bases between them. CDR3 in amino acids: CASSLGEGVGNTIYF. In nucleotides, the CDR3 is TGCGCCAGCAGCCTGGGCGAGGGGGTTGGAAACACCATATATTTT.

The gene calls are TRBV7-9 and TRBJ1-4, with 10 nucleotides matching TRBD1. Germline V gene sequence: CDR1 SEHNR, CDR2 FQNEAQ (reference sequence). J gave up 4 bases and V 5 bases, and 10 bases lay outside the gene matches. This CDR3 has 17 residues. For the CDR3, the DNA is TGTGCCAGCAGCCGCAGATGGACAGGGGGAAGTAATGAAAAACTGTTTTTT. It yields the protein CASSRRWTGGSNEKLFF.

CDR3 sequence: CASSLVGSSYEQYF. The DNA for the CDR3 is TGTGCCAGCAGTTTAGTCGGGAGTTCCTACGAGCAGTACTTC. The chain recombines TRBV27 with TRBJ2-7, with D maybe TRBD2 (6 bases). Looked up from germline, CDR1 is MNHEY and CDR2 is SMNVEV (reference sequence). V was trimmed by 2 bases and J by 1 base, leaving 9 bases between them. The CDR3 contains 14 residues.

The chain joins TRBV10-1 to TRBJ2-2, with 11 bases lining up with TRBD2. The J segment lost 7 bases and the V segment lost 5 bases, leaving 6 bases of the junction unmatched. The CDR3 totals 15 residues. Looked up from germline, CDR1 is WNHNN and CDR2 is SYGVQD (reference sequence). CDR3 DNA: TGCGCCAGCAGTTCGACTAGCGGGGCTGTCGGGGAGCTGTTTTTT. Its translation is CASSSTSGAVGELFF.